Shown below are 29 T cell receptor beta chains from a single sample sequenced in a study of shared clonotypes between healthy human individuals (dated by TCRdb to 2018 to 2020). The library was prepared using the immunoSEQ multiplex PCR assay. Sourced from immuneACCESS, this table was stored by TCRdb with only in-frame sequences that have V and J called. A share of the clones is absent; for the studies checked, an unresolved V gene accounts for under half, and the remainder has no known explanation. A total of over a million clones appear in this sample, about four fifths of them only once. The top ten hold 0.5% to 0.6% of the sample. The sequenced sample was memory CD4+ T cells from PBMCs. The cell subset or site label, as the study defines it: CD45RA-negative fraction. All receptors come from a man between 18 and 35 years old in good health. Some clones in this sample may be carry-over from other donors' samples.

The chain recombines TRBV7-8 with TRBJ2-3; no reliable D call. V gave up 4 bases and J gave up 11 bases, with 10 bases separating them. CDR3 length: 11 residues. Germline V gene lookup returns CDR1 SGHVS and CDR2 FQNEAQ. The CDR3 here is CASSSAGLQYF. CDR3 bases: TGTGCCAGCAGCTCCGCTGGGTTGCAGTATTTT.

In the case of this clone: The identical CDR3 is also encoded by other nucleotide sequences in the sample. The gene calls are TRBV10-3 and TRBJ2-2, with TRBD2 as a possible D gene (7 bases). Between the trimmed V and J ends, which lost 6 bases and 5 bases, there was a span of 13 bases. Per the germline V gene, CDR1 is ENHRY and CDR2 is SYGVKD. The CDR3 consists of 14 residues. This CDR3 reads CAIRGGGRTGELFF. CDR3 sequence (DNA): TGTGCCATCAGGGGAGGGGGAAGAACCGGGGAGCTGTTTTTT.

The V and J genes are TRBV19 and TRBJ1-5, with TRBD1 as a possible D gene (6 bases). The V and J ends lost 5 bases and 4 bases respectively, with 9 bases between them. This CDR3 comprises 13 residues. Germline CDR1 LNHDA, CDR2 SQIVND (reference sequence). The CDR3 nucleotides read TGTGCCAGTAGTTTGGACAGAAATCAGCCCCAGCATTTT. Protein sequence: CASSLDRNQPQHF. Together with reference TRBV19 and TRBJ1-5, the CDR3 gives the full variable domain: DGGITQSPKYLFRKEGQNVTLSCEQNLNHDAMYWYRQDPGQGLRLIYYSQIVNDFQKGDIAEGYSVSREKKESFPLTVTSAQKNPTAFYLCASSLDRNQPQHFGDGTRLSIL.

The gene calls are TRBV7-2 and TRBJ2-2; weak D call: TRBD2 (5 bases). V lost 5 bases, J lost 6 bases, and 13 bases lay in between. Germline V gene data show CDR1 as SGHTA and CDR2 as FQGNSA. This CDR3 has 14 residues. DNA of the CDR3: TGTGCCAGCAGCCCTAACGCGGAGGCCGGGGAGCTGTTTTTT. This codes for CASSPNAEAGELFF.

The CDR3 protein is CASSWYGTQETQYF. The CDR3 DNA reads TGTGCCAGCAGCTGGTACGGGACTCAAGAGACCCAGTACTTC. The chain carries TRBV7-2 and TRBJ2-5; tentatively, D is TRBD2 (6 bases). Trimming shortened V by 4 bases and J by 2 bases, and 11 bases separated the two germline ends. Germline loops: CDR1 SGHTA, CDR2 FQGNSA. CDR3 length: 14 amino acids. Complete variable domain (other parts from reference TRBV7-2 and TRBJ2-5): GAGVSQSPSNKVTEKGKDVELRCDPISGHTALYWYRQSLGQGLEFLIYFQGNSAPDKSGLPSDRFSAERTGGSVSTLTIQRTQQEDSAVYLCASSWYGTQETQYFGPGTRLLVL.

Worth noting for this clone: The sample contains more than one DNA sequence encoding this CDR3. The chain uses TRBV5-6 and TRBJ2-7; D unclear. The germline V and J ends were trimmed by 0 bases and 5 bases, with 6 bases remaining between them. The CDR3 is 12 residues long. Germline V gene lookup returns CDR1 SGHDT and CDR2 YYEEEE. The chain's CDR3 is CASSLVGNEQYF. Here the CDR3 DNA reads TGTGCCAGCAGCTTGGTAGGGAACGAGCAGTACTTC.

J is TRBJ1-5 and V is TRBV5-5, with no clear D. Germline values: CDR1 SGHKS, CDR2 YYEKEE (reference sequence). The length of the CDR3 is 14 residues. Trimming took off 0 bases at V and 2 bases at J, with 6 bases between the two ends. The CDR3 DNA is TGTGCCAGCAGCTTGGACGGGGGCAATCAGCCCCAGCATTTT. The encoded protein is CASSLDGGNQPQHF.

This chain uses TRBV4-2 with TRBJ2-2, with 8 bases lining up with TRBD2. The CDR3 totals 16 residues. V was pared by 3 bases and J by 7 bases, with 10 bases of the junction left unmatched. The germline CDR1 and CDR2 sequences are LGHNA and YNFKEQ. The CDR3 sequence: CASSQLSGSVFGELFF. DNA for the CDR3: TGTGCCAGCAGCCAGCTAAGCGGGAGTGTCTTCGGGGAGCTGTTTTTT.

This clone was observed at least ten times. Additional DNA sequences in this sample encode the identical CDR3. The chain couples TRBV5-6 to TRBJ2-3; D might be TRBD1 or TRBD2, each matching 6 bases. Germline-derived CDR1 and CDR2 are SGHDT and YYEEEE. This CDR3 region has 15 residues. V lost 1 base to trimming and J lost 0 bases, with 9 bases between them. CDR3 DNA: TGTGCCAGCAGCTTGTGGGGGGCTAGCACAGATACGCAGTATTTT. Amino acids: CASSLWGASTDTQYF.

This clone turned up a few times. CDR3 sequence: CATSGETPQYF. In DNA form, the CDR3 reads TGTGCCACCAGCGGGGAAACCCCCCAGTACTTC. The chain uses TRBV15 and TRBJ2-5; no clear D gene. The CDR3 covers 11 residues. The germline gives CDR1 LNHNV, CDR2 YYDKDF (reference sequence). V was pared by 5 bases and J by 9 bases, with 10 bases between.

The chain uses TRBV5-4 and TRBJ2-7, with TRBD2 identical over 9 bases. After removal of 0 bases from V and 6 bases from J, the junction contained 1 base not matched to a gene. Germline loops: CDR1 SGHNT, CDR2 YYREEE (reference sequence). The CDR3 runs 13 residues. This CDR3 reads CASSLGGRAEQYF. The DNA of the CDR3 is TGTGCCAGCAGCTTGGGCGGGAGGGCCGAGCAGTACTTC.

The chain recombines TRBV29-1 with TRBJ1-1; 7 positions agree with TRBD1. CDR1 and CDR2 (germline): SQVTM, ANQGSEA. CDR3 size: 12 residues. The trim removed 8 bases at V and 3 bases at J, leaving 6 bases unmatched. The CDR3 nucleotides read TGCAGCTCTCGGACAGGCCACACTGAAGCTTTCTTT. As protein: CSSRTGHTEAFF.

The sample holds a few counts of this clone. The chain is built from TRBV14 and TRBJ2-7, with TRBD2 matching 12 bases. The CDR3 runs to 17 residues. Trimming took 4 bases from V and 4 from J; bases not matched to a gene: 11. Germline CDR1 is SGHDN and CDR2 is FVKESK. The CDR3 loop reads CASSPLFGLAGRYEQYF. The CDR3 bases are TGTGCCAGCAGCCCGCTTTTCGGACTAGCGGGGAGATACGAGCAGTACTTC. Supplemented by reference TRBV14 and TRBJ2-7, the full variable domain reads EAGVTQFPSHSVIEKGQTVTLRCDPISGHDNLYWYRRVMGKEIKFLLHFVKESKQDESGMPNNRFLAERTGGTYSTLKVQPAELEDSGVYFCASSPLFGLAGRYEQYFGPGTRLTVT.

This chain uses TRBV7-8 with TRBJ2-2; D gene ambiguous. The germline V gene has CDR1 SGHVS and CDR2 FQNEAQ. This CDR3 region has 15 residues. Between the trimmed V and J ends, which lost 0 bases and 7 bases, there was a span of 12 bases. CDR3 in amino acids: CASSLASTVIGELFF. The CDR3, as DNA: TGTGCCAGCAGCTTAGCGTCGACCGTCATCGGGGAGCTGTTTTTT.

V is TRBV18 and J is TRBJ2-7; D possibly corresponds to TRBD1 (5 bases). CDR3 length: 16 residues. The germline V gene has CDR1 KGHSH and CDR2 LQKENI. Trimming shortened V by 3 bases and J by 6 bases, and 21 bases separated the two germline ends. The CDR3 protein is CASSPLSVGRASEQYF. The CDR3 DNA reads TGTGCCAGCTCACCCCTATCAGTAGGCAGGGCCTCCGAGCAGTACTTC.

J is TRBJ2-7 and V is TRBV5-1; maybe TRBD2 (5 bases). Per germline, CDR1 SGHRS and CDR2 YFSETQ. The CDR3 extends over 13 amino acids. Trimming stripped 4 bases from V and 7 bases from J, with 15 bases between. The CDR3 DNA sequence: TGCGCCAGCAGCGGAGGACTTCCCCGAGAGCAGTACTTC. As protein: CASSGGLPREQYF. The full variable domain, in which reference TRBV5-1 and TRBJ2-7 provide the parts outside the CDR3, is KAGVTQTPRYLIKTRGQQVTLSCSPISGHRSVSWYQQTPGQGLQFLFEYFSETQRNKGNFPGRFSGRQFSNSRSEMNVSTLELGDSALYLCASSGGLPREQYFGPGTRLTVT.

This chain uses TRBV20-1 with TRBJ1-5; D is uncertain. Trimming pared 8 bases from V and 3 bases from J, leaving 2 bases between. CDR1 is DFQATT and CDR2 is SNEGSKA in the germline V gene (reference sequence). The CDR3 spans 9 residues. CDR3 sequence: CSHNQPQHF. The DNA of the CDR3 is TGCAGTCACAATCAGCCCCAGCATTTT.

The chain combines TRBV30 with TRBJ2-1, with D hard to call. Germline CDR1 GTSNPN, CDR2 SVGIG (reference sequence). The V end was cut by 0 bases, the J end by 10 bases, with 4 bases between. This CDR3 region has 10 residues. The CDR3 sequence is CAWSVEEQFF. The DNA of the CDR3 is TGTGCCTGGAGTGTGGAGGAGCAGTTCTTC.

The rearrangement joins TRBV5-1 to TRBJ2-5; TRBD1 is a possible D gene (5 bases). The CDR3 is 18 residues long. The V end was cut by 2 bases, the J end by 4 bases, with 24 bases between. Germline assignment: CDR1 SGHRS and CDR2 YFSETQ. CDR3 sequence: CASSLQARAHSRGETQYF. The CDR3 DNA sequence: TGCGCCAGCAGCTTACAGGCGCGCGCCCACAGTAGGGGAGAGACCCAGTACTTC.

The chain has TRBV6-5 and TRBJ2-5; D may be TRBD1 (6 bases). The CDR3 is 15 amino acids. V was trimmed by 5 bases and J by 1 base, leaving 14 bases between them. Germline assignment: CDR1 MNHEY and CDR2 SVGAGI. CDR3 amino acids: CASSPRGRTQETQYF. The CDR3 region has the DNA TGTGCCAGCAGTCCCAGGGGAAGGACCCAAGAGACCCAGTACTTC.

The CDR3, as DNA: TGTGCCAGCAGCGTTGGTAGGGGGGCTATCTACGAGCAGTACTTC. This sequence encodes CASSVGRGAIYEQYF. V usage is TRBV9 and J usage is TRBJ2-7; D is perhaps TRBD1 or TRBD2 (6 bases each). Germline V gene data show CDR1 as SGDLS and CDR2 as YYNGEE. The CDR3 length is 15 residues. V was shortened by 2 bases and J by 3 bases, with 15 bases between the two germline ends.

J is TRBJ2-1 and V is TRBV15, with TRBD2 matching 8 bases. Trimming at V came to 1 base and at J to 4 bases, leaving 6 bases not matched to a gene. Germline CDR1 LNHNV, CDR2 YYDKDF (reference sequence). There are 16 residues in the CDR3. Here the CDR3 DNA reads TGTGCCACCAGCAGAGCGGTGATAGCGGGGTACAATGAGCAGTTCTTC. Translating gives CATSRAVIAGYNEQFF.

The chain combines TRBV29-1 with TRBJ1-2; 9 bases align to TRBD1. The CDR3 length is 13 residues. J lost 3 bases, V lost 7 bases, and 6 bases had no gene match. Germline V gene lookup returns CDR1 SQVTM and CDR2 ANQGSEA. CDR3: CSAATGGDYGYTF. In DNA, the CDR3 is TGCAGCGCAGCGACAGGGGGTGACTATGGCTACACCTTC.

The chain uses TRBV15 and TRBJ1-2, with D perhaps TRBD1 (5 bases). The CDR3 is 13 residues long. Trimming pared 0 bases from V and 8 bases from J, leaving 10 bases between. Germline V gene data show CDR1 as LNHNV and CDR2 as YYDKDF (reference sequence). The CDR3 here is CATSREGGTGYTF. DNA for the CDR3: TGTGCCACCAGCAGAGAAGGTGGGACGGGCTACACCTTC.

The chain couples TRBV11-2 to TRBJ2-3, with 7 bases aligning to TRBD2. From germline, CDR1 is SGHAT and CDR2 FQNNGV. V was clipped by 9 bases and J by 4 bases; unmatched bases: 10. There are 14 residues in the CDR3. The CDR3, as DNA: TGTGCCAGTAAGGGCGGGAGTAATGCAGATACGCAGTATTTT. Protein product: CASKGGSNADTQYF. Complete variable domain (other parts from reference TRBV11-2 and TRBJ2-3): EAGVAQSPRYKIIEKRQSVAFWCNPISGHATLYWYQQILGQGPKLLIQFQNNGVVDDSQLPKDRFSAERLKGVDSTLKIQPAKLEDSAVYLCASKGGSNADTQYFGPGTRLTVL.

The chain carries TRBV4-1 and TRBJ1-2; no definite D call. Trimming cost V 2 bases and J 2 bases, with 15 bases left between them. The CDR3 loop spans 16 amino acids. Germline assignment: CDR1 MGHRA and CDR2 YSYEKL. For the CDR3, the DNA is TGCGCCAGCAGCCAAAGTTTCACCGGGAAGAACTATGGCTACACCTTC. It is translated as CASSQSFTGKNYGYTF.

There are a few counts of this clone. The J gene is TRBJ2-5, the V gene TRBV20-1; D gene ambiguous. Trimming shortened V by 5 bases and J by 5 bases, and 9 bases separated the two germline ends. The length of the CDR3 is 11 residues. Germline V gene sequence: CDR1 DFQATT, CDR2 SNEGSKA (reference sequence). Written as DNA, the CDR3 is TGCAGTGCTTACCCCGCGGAGACCCAGTACTTC. Amino acids: CSAYPAETQYF.

This clone was observed once. The rearrangement uses TRBV18 and TRBJ2-5; possible D gene TRBD1, 5 bases. The CDR3 runs 13 residues. CDR1 and CDR2 from the germline V gene are KGHSH and LQKENI. V lost 6 bases, J lost 2 bases, and 10 bases lay in between. CDR3 nucleotides: TGTGCCAGCTCCGAACGACAGCAAGAGACCCAGTACTTC. Translating it yields CASSERQQETQYF.

The V gene is TRBV7-9, the J gene TRBJ2-5; either TRBD1 or TRBD2 may supply D (6 bases each). V lost 5 bases and J 2 bases, leaving 15 bases between the germline ends. Germline lookup yields CDR1 SEHNR and CDR2 FQNEAQ (reference sequence). This CDR3 spans 15 amino acids. The CDR3 nucleotides are TGTGCCAGCAGCCCCAACGGGGGCCTGCAAGAGACCCAGTACTTC. This translates into CASSPNGGLQETQYF.